This passage covers 29 T cell receptor beta chains from one sample sequenced in a study of technical replicates of blood from several donors. Assay: immunoSEQ multiplex PCR; the TCRdb copy retains only in-frame clones and omits some. The data show over 80,000 clones, roughly 96% seen once. Sequenced input: T cells isolated from PBMCs. All receptors derive from a human donor in good health.

The chain is built from TRBV5-1 and TRBJ1-2, with 7 positions matching TRBD1. Germline V CDR1 and CDR2: SGHRS, YFSETQ. J was trimmed by 4 bases and V by 4 bases; bases with no gene match: 10. The CDR3 covers 15 residues. CDR3 in amino acids: CASSLGTASLYGYTF. The CDR3 coding sequence is TGCGCCAGCAGCCTAGGGACAGCCTCCCTCTATGGCTACACCTTC.

The rearrangement links TRBV19 to TRBJ1-2, with D perhaps matching TRBD1 (5 bases). V dropped 5 bases and J dropped 5 bases, with 15 bases sitting between them. The CDR3 is 14 residues long. Germline values: CDR1 LNHDA, CDR2 SQIVND (reference sequence). Written as DNA, the CDR3 is TGTGCCAGTAGTCTACTAGGGGAGGGGTATGGCTACACCTTC. Translating gives CASSLLGEGYGYTF.

The chain is built from TRBV4-1 and TRBJ1-1; 7 positions match TRBD1. This CDR3 is built from 16 residues. V shed 3 bases, J shed 0 bases, and the junction held 7 bases outside the gene matches. Germline CDR1 MGHRA, CDR2 YSYEKL. CDR3 sequence: CASSHRQGQMNTEAFF. CDR3 DNA: TGCGCCAGCAGCCACAGACAGGGCCAAATGAACACTGAAGCTTTCTTT.

There are a few counts of this clone. The chain recombines TRBV20-1 with TRBJ2-1; unclear D gene. This CDR3 region has 11 residues. Germline CDR1 and CDR2: DFQATT and SNEGSKA (reference sequence). With 1 base removed from V and 6 bases from J, the gap between germline ends came to 4 bases. The CDR3 region has the DNA TGCAGTGCTAGAGTACTCAATGAGCAGTTCTTC. Amino acid sequence: CSARVLNEQFF.

The V call is TRBV9, the J call TRBJ2-1, with 7 bases aligning to TRBD2. J lost 0 bases, V lost 0 bases, and 6 bases had no gene match. Germline V gene lookup returns CDR1 SGDLS and CDR2 YYNGEE. The CDR3 covers 17 residues. This CDR3 is CASSVVGGSTSYNEQFF. CDR3 sequence (DNA): TGTGCCAGCAGCGTAGTGGGCGGGAGCACCTCCTACAATGAGCAGTTCTTC.

The genes are TRBV11-3 and TRBJ2-3; TRBD2 is a possible D gene (5 bases). The germline V and J ends were trimmed by 0 bases and 2 bases, with 9 bases remaining between them. This CDR3 region has 15 residues. Germline CDR1 is SGHNT and CDR2 is YENEEA. This CDR3 reads CASSLEGAYTDTQYF. The CDR3 DNA reads as TGTGCCAGCAGCTTAGAGGGAGCGTACACAGATACGCAGTATTTT.

The V and J genes are TRBV5-6 and TRBJ1-2, with TRBD1 as a possible D gene (6 bases). Trimming left V 3 bases short and J 4 bases short, with 16 bases between. CDR3 length: 15 residues. CDR1 is SGHDT and CDR2 is YYEEEE in the germline V gene. The CDR3 region is CASSSLTGALYGYTF. The CDR3 nucleotides read TGTGCCAGCAGCTCCTTGACAGGCGCTCTCTATGGCTACACCTTC.

The chain recombines TRBV7-2 with TRBJ2-3; 9 bases are a match to TRBD2. The CDR3 totals 14 residues. V was pared by 5 bases and J by 1 base, with 1 base of the junction left unmatched. Germline assignment: CDR1 SGHTA and CDR2 FQGNSA. The CDR3 DNA reads TGTGCCAGCAGCAGGACTAGCGGCACAGATACGCAGTATTTT. Its translation: CASSRTSGTDTQYF.

The V and J genes are TRBV5-1 and TRBJ2-1; weak D call: TRBD1 (7 bases). V was cut by 0 bases and J by 1 base, with 14 bases left in between. CDR3 length equals 17 residues. Germline V gene data show CDR1 as SGHRS and CDR2 as YFSETQ. The CDR3 region has the DNA TGCGCCAGCAGCTTGGTCGGAGGGGGCGCTTCCTACAATGAGCAGTTCTTC. This encodes CASSLVGGGASYNEQFF.

J is TRBJ1-2 and V is TRBV6-5; a possible D gene is TRBD1 (6 bases). Trimming stripped 4 bases from V and 4 bases from J, with 16 bases between. Germline assignment: CDR1 MNHEY and CDR2 SVGAGI. CDR3 length equals 15 residues. CDR3 region: CASSSPNREGYGYTF. The CDR3 DNA sequence: TGTGCCAGCAGTTCCCCTAACAGGGAGGGCTATGGCTACACCTTC.

V gene TRBV28 combines with J gene TRBJ2-3; the match to TRBD1 covers 10 bases. The germline gives CDR1 MDHEN, CDR2 SYDVKM. V was pared by 8 bases and J by 2 bases, with 7 bases of the junction left unmatched. CDR3 length equals 15 residues. The CDR3 region has the DNA TGTGCCAGCGAGGGGGACAGGGGCTTCACAGATACGCAGTATTTT. This encodes CASEGDRGFTDTQYF.

The gene calls are TRBV6-1 and TRBJ2-7; D unclear. This CDR3 comprises 12 residues. Germline CDR1 reads MNHNS; CDR2 reads SASEGT. The V and J ends lost 1 base and 6 bases respectively, with 7 bases between them. This chain's CDR3 is CASSEGVVEQYF. CDR3 nucleotide sequence: TGTGCCAGCAGTGAAGGCGTCGTCGAGCAGTACTTC.

This chain connects TRBV5-4 to TRBJ2-3, with a tentative D call TRBD1 (6 bases). The V gene lost 6 bases and the J gene lost 0 bases, with 17 bases spanning the gap. The germline V gene has CDR1 SGHNT and CDR2 YYREEE (reference sequence). The CDR3 is made up of 16 amino acids. The CDR3 protein is CASTLKLGASTDTQYF. In DNA, the CDR3 is TGTGCCAGCACCCTCAAGTTGGGGGCTAGCACAGATACGCAGTATTTT.

The chain uses TRBV7-2 and TRBJ2-3; TRBD2 is a possible D gene (5 bases). Trimming shortened V by 2 bases and J by 2 bases, and 14 bases separated the two germline ends. The CDR3 is 16 residues long. Per the germline V gene, CDR1 is SGHTA and CDR2 is FQGNSA. The CDR3 spells CASSLREQPYTDTQYF. The CDR3 nucleotides read TGTGCCAGCAGCTTAAGGGAGCAGCCCTACACAGATACGCAGTATTTT. Full variable domain (missing parts from reference TRBV7-2 and TRBJ2-3): GAGVSQSPSNKVTEKGKDVELRCDPISGHTALYWYRQSLGQGLEFLIYFQGNSAPDKSGLPSDRFSAERTGGSVSTLTIQRTQQEDSAVYLCASSLREQPYTDTQYFGPGTRLTVL.

The chain uses TRBV6-1 and TRBJ2-5; D remains ambiguous. The CDR3 is made up of 14 amino acids. V lost 2 bases, J lost 1 base, and 8 bases lay in between. Germline V gene lookup returns CDR1 MNHNS and CDR2 SASEGT. The DNA for the CDR3 is TGTGCCAGCAGTGAATGGTCCAGCCAAGAGACCCAGTACTTC. As protein: CASSEWSSQETQYF.

The V and J genes are TRBV13 and TRBJ2-1; TRBD2 aligns across 12 bases. Germline V CDR1 and CDR2: PRHDT, FYEKMQ (reference sequence). This CDR3 is 16 amino acids long. Losses at the gene ends were 0 bases for V and 5 bases for J; bases not matched to a gene: 2. CDR3 amino acids: CASSLGRLAGDNEQFF. The CDR3 bases are TGTGCCAGCAGCTTAGGTCGACTAGCGGGAGACAATGAGCAGTTCTTC.

This rearrangement joins TRBV4-2 to TRBJ2-3; TRBD2 might be the D (5 bases). CDR1 is LGHNA and CDR2 is YNFKEQ in the germline V gene. This CDR3 comprises 16 residues. Trimming left V 0 bases short and J 3 bases short, with 13 bases between. CDR3 protein: CASSQDRERGTDTQYF. The CDR3 DNA reads TGTGCCAGCAGCCAAGACCGGGAAAGAGGAACAGATACGCAGTATTTT.

V and J are TRBV5-1 and TRBJ1-1; D ambiguous. The CDR3 covers 13 residues. Trimming took off 3 bases at V and 6 bases at J, with 12 bases between the two ends. CDR1 and CDR2 from the germline V gene are SGHRS and YFSETQ. In DNA form, the CDR3 reads TGCGCCAGCAGCTCAAAAGGCCGGGCTGAAGCTTTCTTT. This translates into CASSSKGRAEAFF. Full variable domain (outside the CDR3, taken from reference TRBV5-1 and TRBJ1-1): KAGVTQTPRYLIKTRGQQVTLSCSPISGHRSVSWYQQTPGQGLQFLFEYFSETQRNKGNFPGRFSGRQFSNSRSEMNVSTLELGDSALYLCASSSKGRAEAFFGQGTRLTVV.

The chain carries TRBV7-9 and TRBJ2-7; 10 positions match TRBD1. The CDR3 sequence is 11 residues long. J gave up 7 bases and V 7 bases, and 1 base lay outside the gene matches. CDR1 SEHNR and CDR2 FQNEAQ come from the germline V gene (reference sequence). The CDR3 region has the DNA TGTGCCAGCATGGACAGGGGGGAGCAGTACTTC. Translated, it gives CASMDRGEQYF.

The chain couples TRBV2 to TRBJ2-3; 7 bases line up with TRBD2. V was clipped by 6 bases and J by 6 bases; unmatched bases: 6. The CDR3 is 13 amino acids. In germline, CDR1 is SNHLY, CDR2 FYNNEI. DNA for the CDR3: TGTGCCAGCAGGTTTCAGGGAGGGGATACGCAGTATTTT. Translating gives CASRFQGGDTQYF.

V gene TRBV6-5 combines with J gene TRBJ1-2; no clear D. The CDR3 has 13 residues. The V gene's germline CDR1 is MNHEY and CDR2 SVGAGI. V gave up 8 bases and J gave up 2 bases, with 12 bases separating them. The CDR3 is CASSGETNYGYTF. Here the CDR3 DNA reads TGTGCCAGCTCGGGAGAAACAAACTATGGCTACACCTTC.

V usage is TRBV29-1 and J usage is TRBJ1-5, with 10 bases aligning to TRBD1. The CDR3 spans 13 residues. Germline V gives CDR1 SQVTM, CDR2 ANQGSEA. J was trimmed by 4 bases and V by 4 bases; bases with no gene match: 1. CDR3 in amino acids: CSVGTGGNQPQHF. Here the CDR3 DNA reads TGCAGCGTTGGGACAGGGGGAAATCAGCCCCAGCATTTT. The whole variable domain, remainder taken from reference TRBV29-1 and TRBJ1-5, is SAVISQKPSRDICQRGTSLTIQCQVDSQVTMMFWYRQQPGQSLTLIATANQGSEATYESGFVIDKFPISRPNLTFSTLTVSNMSPEDSSIYLCSVGTGGNQPQHFGDGTRLSIL.

This clone has just one count. V and J are TRBV11-3 and TRBJ2-1; D possibly corresponds to TRBD2 (5 bases). This CDR3 has 13 amino acids. Germline lookup yields CDR1 SGHNT and CDR2 YENEEA. V gave up 4 bases and J gave up 3 bases, with 7 bases separating them. The DNA for the CDR3 is TGTGCCAGCAGCTCTACTAGCTACAATGAGCAGTTCTTC. Amino acid sequence: CASSSTSYNEQFF.

The J gene is TRBJ2-3, the V gene TRBV7-3; D perhaps matches TRBD1 (6 bases). The CDR3 totals 22 residues. Germline V CDR1 and CDR2: SGHTA, FQGTGA. Trimming removed 4 bases from V and 1 base from J, with 33 bases in between. CDR3 sequence reads: CASSSLRSISPSGRGGTDTQYF. CDR3 nucleotides: TGTGCCAGCAGCTCATTAAGGTCCATTTCTCCATCAGGCAGGGGCGGCACAGATACGCAGTATTTT.

The rearrangement links TRBV6-5 to TRBJ1-4, with 7 bases lining up with TRBD1. The CDR3 consists of 13 residues. CDR1 MNHEY and CDR2 SVGAGI come from the germline V gene. V trimming: 6 bases; J trimming: 8 bases; junction bases outside the gene matches: 6. The CDR3 sequence is CASRGTGVEKLFF. For the CDR3, the DNA is TGTGCCAGCAGAGGAACAGGGGTCGAAAAACTGTTTTTT.

This CDR3 is CASTGGLGYGYTF. The CDR3 DNA reads TGTGCCAGCACCGGGGGACTCGGGTATGGCTACACCTTC. The chain recombines TRBV2 with TRBJ1-2, with D tentatively TRBD1 (5 bases). Germline CDR1 and CDR2: SNHLY and FYNNEI. Trimming stripped 7 bases from V and 5 bases from J, with 14 bases between. The CDR3 is made up of 13 amino acids.

The CDR3 DNA reads TGTGCCAGCAGCTTGTCAGAGGGCTACGAGCAGTACTTC. Translated, it gives CASSLSEGYEQYF. V gene TRBV13 combines with J gene TRBJ2-7, with a possible D match to TRBD2 (5 bases). The CDR3 runs to 13 residues. Germline V CDR1 and CDR2: PRHDT, FYEKMQ (reference sequence). V lost 3 bases, J lost 3 bases, and 9 bases lay in between. Full variable domain (missing parts from reference TRBV13 and TRBJ2-7): AAGVIQSPRHLIKEKRETATLKCYPIPRHDTVYWYQQGPGQDPQFLISFYEKMQSDKGSIPDRFSAQQFSDYHSELNMSSLELGDSALYFCASSLSEGYEQYFGPGTRLTVT.

The chain is built from TRBV19 and TRBJ1-4; TRBD1 is a possible D gene (5 bases). This CDR3 is built from 13 residues. CDR1 LNHDA and CDR2 SQIVND come from the germline V gene (reference sequence). Trimming left V 5 bases short and J 8 bases short, with 12 bases between. The DNA for the CDR3 is TGTGCCAGTAGTCTACAGGTGATGGAAAAACTGTTTTTT. Its protein is CASSLQVMEKLFF.

CDR3 coding DNA: TGTGCCAGTAGGGCGAGACAGGGAGGCTATGGCTACACCTTC. Translating gives CASRARQGGYGYTF. The chain couples TRBV19 to TRBJ1-2, with 7 nucleotides matching TRBD1. J gave up 4 bases and V 6 bases, and 8 bases lay outside the gene matches. Germline assignment: CDR1 LNHDA and CDR2 SQIVND (reference sequence). The CDR3 runs to 14 residues.